One T cell receptor (beta chain) is described in this entry. The target antigen is unknown. The length of the CDR3 is 16 residues. The germline V gene has CDR1 MGHRA and CDR2 YSYEKL. V lost 4 bases, J lost 5 bases, and 11 bases stayed unmatched. The entry originates in a study of cytomegalovirus exposure and HLA in healthy donors. Across the study: Prior work identified under 130 million unique TCR beta sequences in about 179 million T cells. General study results and limits: Later on, a genetic analysis was performed. It linked a missense variant in DCLRE1C with V- and J-gene trimming of TCR beta. According to the study, about 180 TCR beta chains were cytomegalovirus-associated.

In the PCR, 60 Vbeta and 13 Jbeta primers were used. Per the authors' pipeline: Unique TCR beta chains totaled some 80 million in a later count, with roughly 11 million of them shared. Clones were read by immunoSEQ multiplex PCR, and TCRdb kept only the in-frame ones, dropping some. V and J calls and clone size come straight from that table; D and trimming were deduced from the DNA. The sample's table shows about 70,000 clones. This sequence joins TRBV4-1 and TRBJ2-5; 9 bases line up with TRBD2. The sequenced sample consisted of PBMCs. The TCR sequence derives from a female donor in good health and CMV-seropositive. The CDR3 loop reads CASSRRISGGRETQYF. The CDR3 DNA sequence: TGCGCCAGCAGCCGACGTATTAGCGGGGGAAGGGAGACCCAGTACTTC.